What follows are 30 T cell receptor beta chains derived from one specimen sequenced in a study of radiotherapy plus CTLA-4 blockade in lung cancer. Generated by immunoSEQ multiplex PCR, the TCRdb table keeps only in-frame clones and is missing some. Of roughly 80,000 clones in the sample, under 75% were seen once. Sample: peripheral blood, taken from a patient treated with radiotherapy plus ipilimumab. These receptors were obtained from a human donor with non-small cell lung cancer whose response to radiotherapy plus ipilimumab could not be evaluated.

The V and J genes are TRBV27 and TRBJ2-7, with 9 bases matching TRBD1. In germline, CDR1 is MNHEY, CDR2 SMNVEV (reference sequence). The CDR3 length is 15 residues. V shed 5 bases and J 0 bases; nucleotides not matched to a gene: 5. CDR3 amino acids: CASSLTGQGSYEQYF. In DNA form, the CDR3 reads TGTGCCAGCAGTCTCACGGGACAGGGCTCCTACGAGCAGTACTTC.

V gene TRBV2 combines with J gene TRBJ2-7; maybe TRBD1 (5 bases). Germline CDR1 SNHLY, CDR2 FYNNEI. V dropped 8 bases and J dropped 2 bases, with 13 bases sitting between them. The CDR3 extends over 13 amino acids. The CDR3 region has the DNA TGTGCCAGCCATGACAAGGGGACCTACGAGCAGTACTTC. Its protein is CASHDKGTYEQYF. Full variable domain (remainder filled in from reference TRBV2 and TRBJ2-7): EPEVTQTPSHQVTQMGQEVILRCVPISNHLYFYWYRQILGQKVEFLVSFYNNEISEKSEIFDDQFSVERPDGSNFTLKIRSTKLEDSAMYFCASHDKGTYEQYFGPGTRLTVT.

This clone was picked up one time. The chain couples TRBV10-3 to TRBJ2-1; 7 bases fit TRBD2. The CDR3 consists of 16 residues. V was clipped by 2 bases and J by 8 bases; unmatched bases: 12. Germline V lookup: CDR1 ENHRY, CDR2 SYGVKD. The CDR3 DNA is TGTGCCATCAGTGAGGGGAGGGCCCTTGGGAAGGATGAGCAGTTCTTC. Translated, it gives CAISEGRALGKDEQFF.

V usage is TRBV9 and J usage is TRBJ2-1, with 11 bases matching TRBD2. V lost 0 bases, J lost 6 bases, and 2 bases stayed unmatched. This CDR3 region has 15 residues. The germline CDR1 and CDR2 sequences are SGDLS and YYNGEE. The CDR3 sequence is CASSVGLAGGNEQFF. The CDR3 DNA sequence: TGTGCCAGCAGCGTAGGGCTAGCGGGAGGCAATGAGCAGTTCTTC.

The CDR3 sequence is CASSQGAGTSGHNEQFF. The CDR3 DNA sequence: TGTGCCAGCAGCCAAGGGGCCGGGACTAGCGGTCACAATGAGCAGTTCTTC. This chain connects TRBV4-2 to TRBJ2-1, with 11 bases lining up with TRBD2. CDR1 LGHNA and CDR2 YNFKEQ come from the germline V gene. V was clipped by 1 base and J by 5 bases; unmatched bases: 7. The length of the CDR3 is 17 residues.

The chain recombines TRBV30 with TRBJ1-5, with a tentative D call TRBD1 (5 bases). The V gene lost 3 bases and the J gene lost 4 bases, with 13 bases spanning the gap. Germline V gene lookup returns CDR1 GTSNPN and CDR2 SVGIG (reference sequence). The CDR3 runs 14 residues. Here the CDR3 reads CAWRDRRTNQPQHF. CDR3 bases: TGTGCCTGGAGAGATCGACGGACAAATCAGCCCCAGCATTTT.

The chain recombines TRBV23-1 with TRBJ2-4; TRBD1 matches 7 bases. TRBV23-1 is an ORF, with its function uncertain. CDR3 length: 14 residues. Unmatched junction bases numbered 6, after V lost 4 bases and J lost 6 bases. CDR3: CASSLPNRGNIQYF. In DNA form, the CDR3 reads TGCGCCAGCAGTCTACCAAACAGGGGAAACATTCAGTACTTC.

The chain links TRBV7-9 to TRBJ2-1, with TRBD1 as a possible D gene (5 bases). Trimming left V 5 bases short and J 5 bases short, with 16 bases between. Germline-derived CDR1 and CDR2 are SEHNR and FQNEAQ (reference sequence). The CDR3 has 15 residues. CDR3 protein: CASSQGHQPNNEQFF. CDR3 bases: TGTGCCAGCAGCCAGGGTCACCAGCCCAACAATGAGCAGTTCTTC.

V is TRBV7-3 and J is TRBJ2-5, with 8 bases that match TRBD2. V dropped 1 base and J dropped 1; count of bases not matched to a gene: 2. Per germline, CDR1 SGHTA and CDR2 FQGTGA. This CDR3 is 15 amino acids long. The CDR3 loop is CASSLIAGIQETQYF. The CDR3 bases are TGTGCCAGCAGCTTAATAGCGGGGATCCAAGAGACCCAGTACTTC. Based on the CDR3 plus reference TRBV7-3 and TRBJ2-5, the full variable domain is GAGVSQTPSNKVTEKGKYVELRCDPISGHTALYWYRQSLGQGPEFLIYFQGTGAADDSGLPNDRFFAVRPEGSVSTLKIQRTERGDSAVYLCASSLIAGIQETQYFGPGTRLLVL.

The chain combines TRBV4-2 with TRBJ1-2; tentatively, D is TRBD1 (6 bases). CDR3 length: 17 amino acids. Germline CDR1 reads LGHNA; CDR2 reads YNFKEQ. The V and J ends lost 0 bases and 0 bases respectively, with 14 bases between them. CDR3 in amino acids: CASSQEGARAPNYGYTF. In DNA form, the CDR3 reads TGTGCCAGCAGCCAAGAGGGGGCCAGGGCGCCTAACTATGGCTACACCTTC.

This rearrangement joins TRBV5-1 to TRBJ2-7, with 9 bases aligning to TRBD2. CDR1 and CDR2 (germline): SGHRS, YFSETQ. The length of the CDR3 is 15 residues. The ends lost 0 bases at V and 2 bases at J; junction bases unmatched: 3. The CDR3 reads CASSLVAGGPYEQYF. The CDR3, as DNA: TGCGCCAGCAGCTTGGTGGCGGGAGGGCCCTACGAGCAGTACTTC.

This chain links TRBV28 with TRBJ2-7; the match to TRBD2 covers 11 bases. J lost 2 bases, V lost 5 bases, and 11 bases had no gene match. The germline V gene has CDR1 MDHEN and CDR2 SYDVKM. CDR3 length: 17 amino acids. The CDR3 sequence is CASSHLRTSGLAYEQYF. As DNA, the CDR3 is TGTGCCAGCAGTCACCTGCGGACTAGCGGGCTAGCCTACGAGCAGTACTTC.

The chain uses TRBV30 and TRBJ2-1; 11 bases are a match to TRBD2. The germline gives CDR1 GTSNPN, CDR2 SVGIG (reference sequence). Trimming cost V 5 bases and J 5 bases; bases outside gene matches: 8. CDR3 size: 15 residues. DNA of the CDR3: TGTGCCTGGCAGACGGGACTAGCGGTAGACAATGAGCAGTTCTTC. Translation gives CAWQTGLAVDNEQFF.

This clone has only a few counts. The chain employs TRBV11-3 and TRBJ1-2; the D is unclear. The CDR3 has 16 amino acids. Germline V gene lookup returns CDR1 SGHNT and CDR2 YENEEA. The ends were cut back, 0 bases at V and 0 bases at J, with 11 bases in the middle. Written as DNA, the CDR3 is TGTGCCAGCAGCTTAGATGGAACAGTAGCTAACTATGGCTACACCTTC. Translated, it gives CASSLDGTVANYGYTF.

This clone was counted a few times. The CDR3 DNA reads as TGTGCCAGCAGCTTAAACCCCGACAGGGGAGCTGAAGCTTTCTTT. Protein sequence: CASSLNPDRGAEAFF. V usage is TRBV11-2 and J usage is TRBJ1-1, with 8 bases fitting TRBD1. Unmatched junction bases numbered 8, after V lost 2 bases and J lost 6 bases. In germline, CDR1 is SGHAT, CDR2 FQNNGV. There are 15 residues in the CDR3.

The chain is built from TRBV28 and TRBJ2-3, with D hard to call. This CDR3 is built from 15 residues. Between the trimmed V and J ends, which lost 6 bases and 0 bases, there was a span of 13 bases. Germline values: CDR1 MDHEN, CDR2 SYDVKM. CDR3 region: CASSWVTASTDTQYF. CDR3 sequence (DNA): TGTGCCAGCAGCTGGGTTACAGCTAGCACAGATACGCAGTATTTT. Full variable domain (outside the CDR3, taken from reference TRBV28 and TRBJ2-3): DVKVTQSSRYLVKRTGEKVFLECVQDMDHENMFWYRQDPGLGLRLIYFSYDVKMKEKGDIPEGYSVSREKKERFSLILESASTNQTSMYLCASSWVTASTDTQYFGPGTRLTVL.

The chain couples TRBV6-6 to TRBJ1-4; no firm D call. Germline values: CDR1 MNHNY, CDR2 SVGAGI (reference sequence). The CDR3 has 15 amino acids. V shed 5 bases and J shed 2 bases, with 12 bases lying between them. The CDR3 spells CASSRPTGTNEKLFF. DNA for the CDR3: TGTGCCAGCAGTCGCCCGACTGGGACTAATGAAAAACTGTTTTTT.

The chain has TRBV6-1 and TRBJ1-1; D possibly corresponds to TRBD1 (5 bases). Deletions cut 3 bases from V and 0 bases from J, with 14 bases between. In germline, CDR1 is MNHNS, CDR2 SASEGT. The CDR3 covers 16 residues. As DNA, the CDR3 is TGTGCCAGCAGTGATCCGGGGCGGGGAATGAACACTGAAGCTTTCTTT. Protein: CASSDPGRGMNTEAFF.

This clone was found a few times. CDR3: CASTIRAREKLFF. DNA of the CDR3: TGTGCCAGCACCATCAGGGCCAGGGAAAAACTGTTTTTT. The chain uses TRBV28 and TRBJ1-4; tentatively, D is TRBD1 (5 bases). The CDR3 is 13 amino acids. In germline, CDR1 is MDHEN, CDR2 SYDVKM. V was trimmed by 7 bases and J by 8 bases, leaving 14 bases between them.

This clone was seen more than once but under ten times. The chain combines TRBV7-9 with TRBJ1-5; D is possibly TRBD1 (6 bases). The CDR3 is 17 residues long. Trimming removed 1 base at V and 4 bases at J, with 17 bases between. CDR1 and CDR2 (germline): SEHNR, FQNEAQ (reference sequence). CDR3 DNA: TGTGCCAGCAGCTTAGTCCATCCGGGACATATGAATCAGCCCCAGCATTTT. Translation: CASSLVHPGHMNQPQHF.

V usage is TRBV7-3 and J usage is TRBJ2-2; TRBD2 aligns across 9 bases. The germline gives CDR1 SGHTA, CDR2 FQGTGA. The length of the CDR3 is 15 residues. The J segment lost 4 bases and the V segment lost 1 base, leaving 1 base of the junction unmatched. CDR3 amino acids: CASSLILAGTGELFF. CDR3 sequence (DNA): TGTGCCAGCAGCTTAATACTAGCGGGCACCGGGGAGCTGTTTTTT.

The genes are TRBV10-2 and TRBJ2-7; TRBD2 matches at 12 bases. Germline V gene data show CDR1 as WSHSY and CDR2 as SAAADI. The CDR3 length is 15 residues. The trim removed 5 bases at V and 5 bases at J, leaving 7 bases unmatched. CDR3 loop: CASSFGLAGSDEQYF. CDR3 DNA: TGCGCCAGCAGTTTCGGACTAGCGGGGTCCGACGAGCAGTACTTC.

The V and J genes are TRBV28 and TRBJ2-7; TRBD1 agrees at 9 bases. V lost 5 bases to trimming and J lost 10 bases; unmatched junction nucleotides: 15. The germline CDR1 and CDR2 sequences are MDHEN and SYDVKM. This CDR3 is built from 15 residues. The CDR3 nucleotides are TGTGCCAGCAGTCGGACAGGGGTCGGTATGCGGAATCAGTACTTC. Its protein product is CASSRTGVGMRNQYF.

The CDR3 loop reads CASGVVGAEAFF. As DNA, the CDR3 is TGTGCCAGCGGAGTGGTTGGCGCTGAAGCTTTCTTT. This chain links TRBV27 with TRBJ1-1; D gene unclear. Per germline, CDR1 MNHEY and CDR2 SMNVEV (reference sequence). V was cut by 8 bases and J by 6 bases, with 13 bases left in between. The CDR3 has 12 residues.

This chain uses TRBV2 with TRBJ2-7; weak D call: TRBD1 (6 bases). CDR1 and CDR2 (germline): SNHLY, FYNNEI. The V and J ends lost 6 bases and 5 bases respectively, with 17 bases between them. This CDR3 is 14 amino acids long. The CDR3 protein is CASRRTDSFDEQYF. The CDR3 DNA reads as TGTGCCAGCAGAAGGACAGACAGTTTCGACGAGCAGTACTTC.

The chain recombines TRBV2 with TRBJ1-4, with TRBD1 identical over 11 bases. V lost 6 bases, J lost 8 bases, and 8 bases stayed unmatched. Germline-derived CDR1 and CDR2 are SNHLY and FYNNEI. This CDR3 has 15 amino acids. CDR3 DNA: TGTGCCAGCAGGGACAGGGGGCAGCGGGAGGAAAAACTGTTTTTT. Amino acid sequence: CASRDRGQREEKLFF.

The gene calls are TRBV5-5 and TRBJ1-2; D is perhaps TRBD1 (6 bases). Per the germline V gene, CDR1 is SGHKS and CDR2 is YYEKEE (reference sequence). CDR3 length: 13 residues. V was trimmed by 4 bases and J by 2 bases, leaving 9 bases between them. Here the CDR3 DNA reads TGTGCCAGCAGCCCGGACAGAAACTATGGCTACACCTTC. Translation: CASSPDRNYGYTF.

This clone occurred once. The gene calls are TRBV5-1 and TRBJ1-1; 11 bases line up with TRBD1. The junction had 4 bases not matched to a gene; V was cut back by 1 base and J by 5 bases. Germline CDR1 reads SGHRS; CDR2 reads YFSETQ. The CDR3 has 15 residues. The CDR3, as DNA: TGCGCCAGCAGCTTGCGGACAGGGGGCCAGACTGAAGCTTTCTTT. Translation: CASSLRTGGQTEAFF.

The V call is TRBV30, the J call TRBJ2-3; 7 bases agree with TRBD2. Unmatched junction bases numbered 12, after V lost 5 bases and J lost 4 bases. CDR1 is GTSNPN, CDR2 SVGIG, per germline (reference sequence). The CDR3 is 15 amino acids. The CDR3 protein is CAWGRLGGGPDTQYF. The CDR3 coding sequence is TGTGCCTGGGGCCGACTGGGGGGAGGGCCAGATACGCAGTATTTT.

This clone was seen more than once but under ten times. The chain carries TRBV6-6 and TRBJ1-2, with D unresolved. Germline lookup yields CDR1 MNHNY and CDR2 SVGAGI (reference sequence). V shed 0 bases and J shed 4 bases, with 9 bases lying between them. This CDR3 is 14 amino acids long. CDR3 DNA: TGTGCCAGCAGTTACTCGAGTCAGGCCTATGGCTACACCTTC. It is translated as CASSYSSQAYGYTF.